Detailed here is one T cell receptor (beta chain). Sequencing used immunoSEQ multiplex PCR; TCRdb keeps in-frame clones, though not all of them. In the table there are around 200,000 clones, roughly 77% of which are singletons. This sample was taken from a study of blood T cell repertoires in COVID-19. Patients of the Seattle cohort, enrolled during active infection, were followed longitudinally. The germline V gene has CDR1 SQVTM and CDR2 ANQGSEA. The V segment lost 3 bases and the J segment 4 bases; nucleotides outside the gene matches: 13. The CDR3 is 16 amino acids. V is TRBV29-1 and J is TRBJ1-2, with 8 positions matching TRBD1. The sample consisted of peripheral blood. The sequence came from a woman between 40 and 55 years old with COVID-19, enrolled during active disease. Here the CDR3 DNA reads TGCAGCGTTGACGGGCTGGGGGACAGGTTTTCCTATGGCTACACCTTC. Translation: CSVDGLGDRFSYGYTF.